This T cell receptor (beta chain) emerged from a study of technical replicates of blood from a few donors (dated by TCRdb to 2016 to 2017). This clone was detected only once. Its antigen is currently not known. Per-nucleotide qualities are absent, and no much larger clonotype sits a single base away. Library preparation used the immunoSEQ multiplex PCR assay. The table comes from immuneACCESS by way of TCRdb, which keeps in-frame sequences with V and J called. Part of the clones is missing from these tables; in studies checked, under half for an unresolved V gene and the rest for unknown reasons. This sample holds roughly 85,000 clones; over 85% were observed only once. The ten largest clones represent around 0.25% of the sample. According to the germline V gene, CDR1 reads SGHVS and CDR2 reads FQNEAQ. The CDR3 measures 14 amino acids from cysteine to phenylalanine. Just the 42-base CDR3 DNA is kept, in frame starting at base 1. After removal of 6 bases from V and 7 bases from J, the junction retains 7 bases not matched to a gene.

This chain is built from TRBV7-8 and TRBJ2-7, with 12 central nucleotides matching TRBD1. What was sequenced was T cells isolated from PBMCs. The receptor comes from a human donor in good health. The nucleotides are TGTGCCAGCAGTCGCGGGACAGGGGGCTGGGAGCAGTACTTC. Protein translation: CASSRGTGGWEQYF.